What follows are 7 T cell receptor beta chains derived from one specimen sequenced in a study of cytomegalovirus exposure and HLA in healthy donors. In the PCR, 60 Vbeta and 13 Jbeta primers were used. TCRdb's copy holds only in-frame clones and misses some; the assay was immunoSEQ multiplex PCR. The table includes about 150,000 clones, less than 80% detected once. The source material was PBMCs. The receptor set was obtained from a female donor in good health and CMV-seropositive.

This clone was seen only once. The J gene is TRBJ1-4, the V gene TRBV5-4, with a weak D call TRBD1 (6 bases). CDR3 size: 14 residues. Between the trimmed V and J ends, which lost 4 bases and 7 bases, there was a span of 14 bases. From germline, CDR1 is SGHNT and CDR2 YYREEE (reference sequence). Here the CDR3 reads CASSPEQGSEKLFF. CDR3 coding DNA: TGTGCCAGCAGCCCGGAGCAGGGGAGTGAAAAACTGTTTTTT.

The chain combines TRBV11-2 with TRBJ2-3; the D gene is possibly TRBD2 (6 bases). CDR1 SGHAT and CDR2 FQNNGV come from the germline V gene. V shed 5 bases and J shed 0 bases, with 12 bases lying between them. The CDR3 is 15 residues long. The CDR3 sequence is CASSRGTASTDTQYF. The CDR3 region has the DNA TGTGCCAGCAGCCGCGGGACGGCTAGCACAGATACGCAGTATTTT.

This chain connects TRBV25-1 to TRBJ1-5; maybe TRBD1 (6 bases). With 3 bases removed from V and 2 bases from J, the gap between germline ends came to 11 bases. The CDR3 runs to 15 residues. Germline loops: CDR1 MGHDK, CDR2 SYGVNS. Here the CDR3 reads CASSEGAIGNQPQHF. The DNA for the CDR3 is TGTGCCAGCAGTGAGGGGGCCATAGGCAATCAGCCCCAGCATTTT.

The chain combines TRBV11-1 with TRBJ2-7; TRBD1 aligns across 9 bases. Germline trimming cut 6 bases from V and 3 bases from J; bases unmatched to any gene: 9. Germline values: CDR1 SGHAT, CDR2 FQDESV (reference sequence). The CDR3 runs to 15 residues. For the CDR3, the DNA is TGTGCCAGCAGGCGAACCTGGACAGGGGACTACGAGCAGTACTTC. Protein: CASRRTWTGDYEQYF. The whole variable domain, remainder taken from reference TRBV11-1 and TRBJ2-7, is EAEVAQSPRYKITEKSQAVAFWCDPISGHATLYWYRQILGQGPELLVQFQDESVVDDSQLPKDRFSAERLKGVDSTLKIQPAELGDSAMYLCASRRTWTGDYEQYFGPGTRLTVT.

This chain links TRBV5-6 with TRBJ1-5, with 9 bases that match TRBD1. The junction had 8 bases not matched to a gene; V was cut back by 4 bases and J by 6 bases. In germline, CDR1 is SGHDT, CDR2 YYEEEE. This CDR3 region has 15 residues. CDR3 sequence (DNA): TGTGCCAGCAGCCGCCGACAGGGGGTTGGTCAGCCCCAGCATTTT. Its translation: CASSRRQGVGQPQHF.

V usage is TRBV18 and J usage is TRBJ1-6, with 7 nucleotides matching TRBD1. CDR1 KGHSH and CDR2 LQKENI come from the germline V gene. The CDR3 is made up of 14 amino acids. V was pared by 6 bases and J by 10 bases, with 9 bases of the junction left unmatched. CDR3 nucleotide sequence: TGTGCCAGCTCCCGGGACAGTTGGGGATCACCCCTCCACTTT. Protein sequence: CASSRDSWGSPLHF.

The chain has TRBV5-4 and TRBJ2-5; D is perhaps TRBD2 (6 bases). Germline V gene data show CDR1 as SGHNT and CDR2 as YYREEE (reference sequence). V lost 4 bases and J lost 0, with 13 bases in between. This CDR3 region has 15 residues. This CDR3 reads CASSRAGGNQETQYF. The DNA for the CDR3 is TGTGCCAGCAGCCGGGCCGGGGGTAACCAAGAGACCCAGTACTTC.